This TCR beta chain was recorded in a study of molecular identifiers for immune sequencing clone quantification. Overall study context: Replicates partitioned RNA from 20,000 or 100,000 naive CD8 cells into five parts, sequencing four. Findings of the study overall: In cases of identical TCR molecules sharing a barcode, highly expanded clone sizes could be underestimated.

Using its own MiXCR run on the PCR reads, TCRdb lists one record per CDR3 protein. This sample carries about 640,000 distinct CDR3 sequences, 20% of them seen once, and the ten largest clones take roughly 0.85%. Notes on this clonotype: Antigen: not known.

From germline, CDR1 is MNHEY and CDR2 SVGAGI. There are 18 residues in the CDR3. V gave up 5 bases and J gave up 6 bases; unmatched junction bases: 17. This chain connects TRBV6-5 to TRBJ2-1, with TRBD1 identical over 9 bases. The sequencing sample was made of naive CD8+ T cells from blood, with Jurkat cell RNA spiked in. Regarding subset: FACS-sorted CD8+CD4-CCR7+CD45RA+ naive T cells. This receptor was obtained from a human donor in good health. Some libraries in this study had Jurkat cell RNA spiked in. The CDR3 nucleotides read TGTGCCAGCAGTAAGACCTTGACCGGGACAGGGTACTGCAATGAGCAGTTCTTC. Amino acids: CASSKTLTGTGYCNEQFF.